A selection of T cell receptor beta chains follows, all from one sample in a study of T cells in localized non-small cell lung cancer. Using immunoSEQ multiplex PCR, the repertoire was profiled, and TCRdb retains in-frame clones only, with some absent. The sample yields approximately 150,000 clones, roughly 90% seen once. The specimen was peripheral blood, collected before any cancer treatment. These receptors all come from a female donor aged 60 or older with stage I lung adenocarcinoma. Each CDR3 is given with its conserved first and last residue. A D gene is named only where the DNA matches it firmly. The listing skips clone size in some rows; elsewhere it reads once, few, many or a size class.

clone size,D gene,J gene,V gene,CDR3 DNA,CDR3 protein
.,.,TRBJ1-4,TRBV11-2,TGTGCCAGCAGCCGGCGATCAACTAATGAAAAACTGTTTTTT,CASSRRSTNEKLFF
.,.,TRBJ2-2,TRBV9,TGTGCCAGCAGCGTAGCGGTTAACACCGGGGAGCTGTTTTTT,CASSVAVNTGELFF
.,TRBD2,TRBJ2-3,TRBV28,TGTGCCAGCAGTTTATTCCCAGCGGGACTACCCACAGATACGCAGTATTTT,CASSLFPAGLPTDTQYF
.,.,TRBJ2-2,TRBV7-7,TGTGCCAGCAGCCCAGGGACGGCGAACACCGGGGAGCTGTTTTTT,CASSPGTANTGELFF
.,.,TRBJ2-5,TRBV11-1,TGTGCCAGCAGCTTAGTAGGGAGAGGCGGGACCCAGTACTTC,CASSLVGRGGTQYF
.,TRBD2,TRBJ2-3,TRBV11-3,TGTGCCAGCAGCTTAGAACTAGCGGGAGGGCTAAAGAATACGCAGTATTTT,CASSLELAGGLKNTQYF
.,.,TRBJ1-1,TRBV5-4,TGTGCCAGCAGCTTGCATAACAGGGCCACTGAAGCTTTCTTT,CASSLHNRATEAFF
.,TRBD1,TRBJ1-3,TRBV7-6,TGTGCCAGCAGCTCAGGACAGGGGCAATGGAACACCATATATTTT,CASSSGQGQWNTIYF
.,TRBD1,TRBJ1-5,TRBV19,TGTGCCAGTAGGGGACAGGGGGCAGGGCCGCCCCAGCATTTT,CASRGQGAGPPQHF
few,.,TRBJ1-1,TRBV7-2,TGTGCCAGCAGCGAAGTACTCATGCGGGGCACTGAAGCTTTCTTT,CASSEVLMRGTEAFF
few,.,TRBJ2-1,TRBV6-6,TGTGCCAGCAGTTACTCGAGCGGCGGCAATGAGCAGTTCTTC,CASSYSSGGNEQFF
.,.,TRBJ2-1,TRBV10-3,TGTGCCATCAGTGAGTCACGAATCCATGAGCAGTTCTTC,CAISESRIHEQFF
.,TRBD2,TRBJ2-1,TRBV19,TGTGCCAGTAAGGGACTAGCGGGAAGAGGGGGGTACAATGAGCAGTTCTTC,CASKGLAGRGGYNEQFF
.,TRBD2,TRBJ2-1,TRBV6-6,TGTGCCAGCAGTTATCCCAGGACTAGCGGGGACAATGAGCAGTTCTTC,CASSYPRTSGDNEQFF
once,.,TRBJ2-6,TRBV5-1,TGCGCCAGCAGCCCGTACATAGACTATCCCTCTGGGGCCAACGTCCTGACTTTC,CASSPYIDYPSGANVLTF
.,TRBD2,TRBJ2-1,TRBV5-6,TGTGCCAGCAGCGGGGTGAGCGGGGCTAACAATGAGCAGTTCTTC,CASSGVSGANNEQFF
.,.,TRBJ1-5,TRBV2,TGTGCCAGCAGTGTAGCTCAGAATCAGCCCCAGCATTTT,CASSVAQNQPQHF
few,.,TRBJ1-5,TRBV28,TGTGCCAGCAGTTTCCCCCGGAAGCCCCAGCATTTT,CASSFPRKPQHF
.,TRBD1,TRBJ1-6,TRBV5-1,TGCGCCAGCAGTCAAGGACAGGGGCACAATTCACCCCTCCACTTT,CASSQGQGHNSPLHF
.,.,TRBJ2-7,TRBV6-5,TGTGCCAGCCAGAGGACAGCGGGGGAGCAGTACTTC,CASQRTAGEQYF
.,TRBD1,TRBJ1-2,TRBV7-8,TGTGCCAGCAGCGCAACCGGGACAGGCCCTCCCTATGGCTACACCTTC,CASSATGTGPPYGYTF
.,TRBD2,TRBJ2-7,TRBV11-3,TGTGCCAGCAGCTTAGATCTCAACGGAGCGGGAGGCGAGCAGTACTTC,CASSLDLNGAGGEQYF
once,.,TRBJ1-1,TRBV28,TGTGCCAGCAGTGGGGCCCACACTGAAGCTTTCTTT,CASSGAHTEAFF
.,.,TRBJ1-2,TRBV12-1,TGTGCCAGCAGTTGGCCAGCAGACCTGTATGGCTACACCTTC,CASSWPADLYGYTF
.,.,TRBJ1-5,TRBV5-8,TGTGCCAGCAGCTTGGTTAATAGCGGGGTTCAGCCCCAGCATTTT,CASSLVNSGVQPQHF
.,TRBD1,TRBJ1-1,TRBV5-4,TGTGCCAGCAGCCCCGGGACAGTGAACACTGAAGCTTTCTTT,CASSPGTVNTEAFF
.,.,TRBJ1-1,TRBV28,TGTGCCACCACCATTTCGTATGGGGGAAGGACTGAAGCTTTCTTT,CATTISYGGRTEAFF
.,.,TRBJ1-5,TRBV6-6,TGTGCCAGCAGAGAACCCTCAGGGGCTACGTTT,CASREPSGATF
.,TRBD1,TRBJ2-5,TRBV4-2,TGTGCCAGCAGCCGCCGGCAAGGGACAGGGGGAGAGACCCAGTACTTC,CASSRRQGTGGETQYF
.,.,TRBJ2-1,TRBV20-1,TGCAGTCCATCCCGGTTGGATGAGCAGTTCTTC,CSPSRLDEQFF
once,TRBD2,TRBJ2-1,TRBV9,TGTGCCAGCAGCGTAGCCGCACTAGCGGGAGTAAATGAGCAGTTCTTC,CASSVAALAGVNEQFF
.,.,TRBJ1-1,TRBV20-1,TGCAGTGCAAGGGACAATCCGGTACCTTTCTTT,CSARDNPVPFF
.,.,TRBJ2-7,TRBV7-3,TGTGCCAGCAGCTTAACGGCGGGAAACTCCTACGAGCAGTACTTC,CASSLTAGNSYEQYF
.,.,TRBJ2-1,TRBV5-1,TGCGCCAGCAGATCTTATGGGAGAGGGATTGATGAGCAGTTCTTC,CASRSYGRGIDEQFF
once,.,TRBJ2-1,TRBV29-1,TGCAGCGTTTTTAGTGGGAGGCCGAACGGGTTCTTC,CSVFSGRPNGFF
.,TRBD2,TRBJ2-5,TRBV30,TGTGCCTGGACGGGACTAGCGGACGCGGGGACCCAGTACTTC,CAWTGLADAGTQYF
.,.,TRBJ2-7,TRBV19,TGTGCCAGTAGTATTAAGGCAGGGAGGTCTTACGAGCAGTACTTC,CASSIKAGRSYEQYF
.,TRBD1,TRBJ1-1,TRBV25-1,TGTGCCAGCAGTGGACAGGGGGCGCACGCTTTCTTT,CASSGQGAHAFF
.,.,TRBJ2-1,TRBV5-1,TGCGCCAGCAGCTTGGTATGGGGGGCGCAAGGTAATGAGCAGTTCTTC,CASSLVWGAQGNEQFF
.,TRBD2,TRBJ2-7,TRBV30,TGTGCCTGGAAACAGATAGCGGGACCCTACGAGCAGTACTTC,CAWKQIAGPYEQYF
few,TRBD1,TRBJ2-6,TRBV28,TGTGCCAGCAGTTCCGGGACAGTCGACTCTGGGGCCAACGTCCTGACTTTC,CASSSGTVDSGANVLTF
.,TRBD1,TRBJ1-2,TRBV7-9,TGTGCCAGCAGCACCAAGACAGGGGGCCATGGCTACACCTTC,CASSTKTGGHGYTF
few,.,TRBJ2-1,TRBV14,TGTGCCAGCAGCGCTTGGGGCGGCACGGGTCTGTTCTTC,CASSAWGGTGLFF
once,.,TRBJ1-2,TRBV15,TGTGCCACCAGCAGGGCGGGCCTACCTAACTATGGCTACACCTTC,CATSRAGLPNYGYTF
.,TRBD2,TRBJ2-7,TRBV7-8,TGTGCCAGCAGCAGTGAGGGGGGACTAGTCCTCGAGCAGTACTTC,CASSSEGGLVLEQYF
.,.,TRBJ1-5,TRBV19,TGTGCCAGTACCACCGGATTGAGGCAGCCCCAGCATTTT,CASTTGLRQPQHF
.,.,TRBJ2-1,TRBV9,TGTGCCAGCAGCGTAGCTGTAGATGAGCAGTTCTTC,CASSVAVDEQFF
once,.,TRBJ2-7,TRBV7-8,TGTGCCAGCAGCTTAGATCTAGACAACTTCAGCTACGAGCAGTACTTC,CASSLDLDNFSYEQYF
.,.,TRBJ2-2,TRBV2,TGTGCCAGCAGCTCTGCTGAGGAGCTGTTTTTT,CASSSAEELFF
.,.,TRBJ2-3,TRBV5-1,TGCGCCAGCACCCAAGGAGGTACAGATACGCAGTATTTT,CASTQGGTDTQYF
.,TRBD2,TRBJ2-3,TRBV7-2,TGTGCCAGCAGCTCCAGAGCGGGAGTGGGGGATACGCAGTATTTT,CASSSRAGVGDTQYF
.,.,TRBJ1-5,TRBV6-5,TGTGCCTCCAGAGGGCCAGTTTACGGATCCCAGCATTTT,CASRGPVYGSQHF